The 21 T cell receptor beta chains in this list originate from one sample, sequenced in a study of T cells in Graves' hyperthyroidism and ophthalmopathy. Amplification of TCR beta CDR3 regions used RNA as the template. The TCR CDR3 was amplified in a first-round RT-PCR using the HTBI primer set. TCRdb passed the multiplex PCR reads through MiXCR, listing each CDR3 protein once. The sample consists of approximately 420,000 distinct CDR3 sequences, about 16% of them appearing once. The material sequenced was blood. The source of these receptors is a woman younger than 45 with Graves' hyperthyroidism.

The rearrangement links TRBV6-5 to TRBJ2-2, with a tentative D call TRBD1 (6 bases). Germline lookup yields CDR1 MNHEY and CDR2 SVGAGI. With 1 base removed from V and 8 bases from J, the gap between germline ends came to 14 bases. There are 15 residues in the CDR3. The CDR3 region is CASSYFTTRGGELFF. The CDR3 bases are TGTGCCAGCAGTTACTTTACTACCAGGGGTGGGGAGCTGTTTTTT.

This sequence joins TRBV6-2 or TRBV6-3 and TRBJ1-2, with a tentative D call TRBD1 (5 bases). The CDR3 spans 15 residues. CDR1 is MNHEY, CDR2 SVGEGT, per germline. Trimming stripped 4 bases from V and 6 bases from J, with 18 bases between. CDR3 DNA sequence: TGTGCCAGCAGTTTATCGACAGCAGCCTATAATGGCTACACCTTC. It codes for CASSLSTAAYNGYTF.

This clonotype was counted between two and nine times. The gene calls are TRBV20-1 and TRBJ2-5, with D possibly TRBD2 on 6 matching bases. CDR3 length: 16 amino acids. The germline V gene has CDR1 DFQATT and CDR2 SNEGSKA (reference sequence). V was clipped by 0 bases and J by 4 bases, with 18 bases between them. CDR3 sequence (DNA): TGCAGTGCTAGAGACGCCGGGACTCGCTCCCGAGAGACCCAGTACTTC. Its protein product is CSARDAGTRSRETQYF.

The CDR3 reads CASSQGQGNEKLFF. CDR3 coding DNA: TGTGCCAGCAGCCAGGGACAGGGAAATGAAAAACTGTTTTTT. The chain recombines TRBV7-9 with TRBJ1-4; TRBD1 aligns across 9 bases. The V gene end was trimmed by 5 bases and the J gene end by 5 bases; junction bases not matched to a gene: 3. Per the germline V gene, CDR1 is SEHNR and CDR2 is FQNEAQ (reference sequence). This CDR3 is built from 14 residues.

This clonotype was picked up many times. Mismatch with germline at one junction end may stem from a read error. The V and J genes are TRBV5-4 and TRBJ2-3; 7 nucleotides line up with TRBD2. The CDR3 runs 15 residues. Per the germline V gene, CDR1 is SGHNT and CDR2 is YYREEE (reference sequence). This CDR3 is CASTLGEGSRDTQYF. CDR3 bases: TGTGCCAGCACCCTGGGGGAGGGGAGCAGAGATACGCAGTATTTT.

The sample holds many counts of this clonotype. In DNA form, the CDR3 reads TGTGCCAGCAGTCATCCGGGTACTAACTATGGCTACACCTTC. It yields the protein CASSHPGTNYGYTF. V and J are TRBV6-2 or TRBV6-3 and TRBJ1-2; D unclear. V lost 5 bases, J lost 0 bases, and 10 bases lay in between. Germline V gene lookup returns CDR1 MNHEY and CDR2 SVGEGT. CDR3 size: 14 residues.

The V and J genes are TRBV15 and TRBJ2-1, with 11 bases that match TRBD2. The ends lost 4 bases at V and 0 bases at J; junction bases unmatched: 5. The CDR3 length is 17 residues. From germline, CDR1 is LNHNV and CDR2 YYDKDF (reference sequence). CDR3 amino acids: CATSMGLAASSYNEQFF. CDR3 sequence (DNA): TGTGCCACCAGCATGGGACTAGCGGCAAGCTCCTACAATGAGCAGTTCTTC.

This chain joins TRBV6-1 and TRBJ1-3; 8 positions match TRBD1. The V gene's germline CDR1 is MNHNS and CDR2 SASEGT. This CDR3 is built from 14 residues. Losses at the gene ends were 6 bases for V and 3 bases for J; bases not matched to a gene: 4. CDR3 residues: CASRPGQGGNTIYF. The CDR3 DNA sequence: TGTGCCAGCAGACCCGGACAGGGTGGAAACACCATATATTTT.

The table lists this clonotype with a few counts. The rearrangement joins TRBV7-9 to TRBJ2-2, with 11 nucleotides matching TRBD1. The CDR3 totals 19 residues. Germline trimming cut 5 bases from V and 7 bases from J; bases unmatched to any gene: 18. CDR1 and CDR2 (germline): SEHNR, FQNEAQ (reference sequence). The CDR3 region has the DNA TGTGCCAGCAGCACCCCGTCGACCTCCGGGACAGGGGGTTACGGGGAGCTGTTTTTT. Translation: CASSTPSTSGTGGYGELFF.

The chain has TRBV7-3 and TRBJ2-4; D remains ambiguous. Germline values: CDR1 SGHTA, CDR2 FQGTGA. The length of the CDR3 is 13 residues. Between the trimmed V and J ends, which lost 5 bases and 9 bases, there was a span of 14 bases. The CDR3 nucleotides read TGTGCCAGCAGCCCTGCACCGTCACCCATTCAGTACTTC. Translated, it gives CASSPAPSPIQYF.

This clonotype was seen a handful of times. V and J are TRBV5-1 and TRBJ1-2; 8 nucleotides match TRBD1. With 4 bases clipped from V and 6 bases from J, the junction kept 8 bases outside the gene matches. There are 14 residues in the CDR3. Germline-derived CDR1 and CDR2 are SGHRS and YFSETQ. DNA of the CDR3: TGCGCCAGCAGCCCCCAGGGGGCCAGCCATGGCTACACCTTC. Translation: CASSPQGASHGYTF.

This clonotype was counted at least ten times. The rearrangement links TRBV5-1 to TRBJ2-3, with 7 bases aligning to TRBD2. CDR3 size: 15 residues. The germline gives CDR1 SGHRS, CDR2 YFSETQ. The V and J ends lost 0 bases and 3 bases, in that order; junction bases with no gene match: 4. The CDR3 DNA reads TGCGCCAGCAGCTTGGAGGGGACTACGACAGATACGCAGTATTTT. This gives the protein CASSLEGTTTDTQYF.

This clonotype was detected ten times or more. This chain's CDR3 is CASSPSGSPYNEQFF. In DNA form, the CDR3 reads TGTGCCAGCAGTCCCAGCGGGAGTCCCTACAATGAGCAGTTCTTC. The chain couples TRBV27 to TRBJ2-1, with TRBD2 matching over 8 bases. From germline, CDR1 is MNHEY and CDR2 SMNVEV (reference sequence). CDR3 length equals 15 residues. After removal of 5 bases from V and 2 bases from J, the junction contained 5 bases not matched to a gene.

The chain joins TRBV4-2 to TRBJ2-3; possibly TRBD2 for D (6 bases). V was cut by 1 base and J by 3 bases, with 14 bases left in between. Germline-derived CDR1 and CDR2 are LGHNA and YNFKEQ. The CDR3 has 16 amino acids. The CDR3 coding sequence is TGTGCCAGCAGCCAAGGCCCGGGAGAGGCTACAGATACGCAGTATTTT. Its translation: CASSQGPGEATDTQYF.

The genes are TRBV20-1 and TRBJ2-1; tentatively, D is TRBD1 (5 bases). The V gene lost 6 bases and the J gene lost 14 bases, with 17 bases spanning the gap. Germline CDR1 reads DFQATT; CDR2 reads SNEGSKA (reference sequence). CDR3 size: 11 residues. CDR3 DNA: TGCAGTGCCCCCTTCAGGGCACAAAAGTTCTTC. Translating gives CSAPFRAQKFF.

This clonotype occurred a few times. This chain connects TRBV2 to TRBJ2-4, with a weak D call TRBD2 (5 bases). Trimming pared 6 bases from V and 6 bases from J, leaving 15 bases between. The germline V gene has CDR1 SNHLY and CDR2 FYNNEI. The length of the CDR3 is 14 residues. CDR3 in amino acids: CASREQTGGNIQYF. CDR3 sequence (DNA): TGTGCCAGCAGGGAACAGACTGGAGGAAACATTCAGTACTTC. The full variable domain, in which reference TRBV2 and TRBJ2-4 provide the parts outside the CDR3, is EPEVTQTPSHQVTQMGQEVILRCVPISNHLYFYWYRQILGQKVEFLVSFYNNEISEKSEIFDDQFSVERPDGSNFTLKIRSTKLEDSAMYFCASREQTGGNIQYFGAGTRLSVL.

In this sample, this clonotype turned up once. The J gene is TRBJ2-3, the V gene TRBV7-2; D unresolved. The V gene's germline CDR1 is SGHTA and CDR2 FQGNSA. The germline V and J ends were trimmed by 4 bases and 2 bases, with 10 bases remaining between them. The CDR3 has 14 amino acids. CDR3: CASSSGPVTDTQYF. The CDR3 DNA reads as TGTGCCAGCAGCTCGGGCCCCGTCACAGATACGCAGTATTTT.

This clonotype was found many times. For the CDR3, the DNA is TGTGCCAGCAGCTACTACAGGGGGCTCGGCACTGAAGCTTTCTTT. The encoded protein is CASSYYRGLGTEAFF. The chain recombines TRBV27 with TRBJ1-1, with 9 bases fitting TRBD1. Germline CDR1 reads MNHEY; CDR2 reads SMNVEV (reference sequence). The CDR3 totals 15 residues. Trimming cost V 6 bases and J 4 bases; bases outside gene matches: 9.

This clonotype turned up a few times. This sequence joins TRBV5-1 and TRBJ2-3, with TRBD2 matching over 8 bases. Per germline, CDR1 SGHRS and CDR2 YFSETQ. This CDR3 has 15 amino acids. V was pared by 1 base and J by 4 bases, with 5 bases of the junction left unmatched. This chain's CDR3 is CASSLSGGPSDTQYF. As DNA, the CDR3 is TGCGCCAGCAGCTTGTCGGGAGGGCCCTCAGATACGCAGTATTTT.

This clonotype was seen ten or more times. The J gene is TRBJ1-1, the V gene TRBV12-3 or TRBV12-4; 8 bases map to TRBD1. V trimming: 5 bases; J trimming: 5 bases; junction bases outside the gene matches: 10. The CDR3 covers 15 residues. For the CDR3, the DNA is TGTGCCAGCAGTCCCTCCGGACAGGGAAGTACTGAAGCTTTCTTT. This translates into CASSPSGQGSTEAFF.

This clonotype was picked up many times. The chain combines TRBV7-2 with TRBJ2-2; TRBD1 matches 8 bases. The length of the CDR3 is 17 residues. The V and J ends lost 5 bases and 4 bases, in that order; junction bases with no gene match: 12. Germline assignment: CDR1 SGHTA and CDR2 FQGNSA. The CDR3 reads CASSPRTGWESTGELFF. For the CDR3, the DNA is TGTGCCAGCAGCCCTCGGACAGGGTGGGAGTCCACCGGGGAGCTGTTTTTT.